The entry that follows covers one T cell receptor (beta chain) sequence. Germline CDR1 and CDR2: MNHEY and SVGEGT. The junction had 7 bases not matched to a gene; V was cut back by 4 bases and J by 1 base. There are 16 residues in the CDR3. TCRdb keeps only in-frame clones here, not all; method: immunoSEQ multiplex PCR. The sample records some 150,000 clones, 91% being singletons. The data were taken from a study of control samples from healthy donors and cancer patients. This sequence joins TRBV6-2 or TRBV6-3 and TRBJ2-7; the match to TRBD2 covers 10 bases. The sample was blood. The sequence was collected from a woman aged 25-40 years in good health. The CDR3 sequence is CASSWASGRRSYEQYF. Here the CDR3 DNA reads TGTGCCAGCAGTTGGGCTAGCGGGAGACGGTCCTACGAGCAGTACTTC.